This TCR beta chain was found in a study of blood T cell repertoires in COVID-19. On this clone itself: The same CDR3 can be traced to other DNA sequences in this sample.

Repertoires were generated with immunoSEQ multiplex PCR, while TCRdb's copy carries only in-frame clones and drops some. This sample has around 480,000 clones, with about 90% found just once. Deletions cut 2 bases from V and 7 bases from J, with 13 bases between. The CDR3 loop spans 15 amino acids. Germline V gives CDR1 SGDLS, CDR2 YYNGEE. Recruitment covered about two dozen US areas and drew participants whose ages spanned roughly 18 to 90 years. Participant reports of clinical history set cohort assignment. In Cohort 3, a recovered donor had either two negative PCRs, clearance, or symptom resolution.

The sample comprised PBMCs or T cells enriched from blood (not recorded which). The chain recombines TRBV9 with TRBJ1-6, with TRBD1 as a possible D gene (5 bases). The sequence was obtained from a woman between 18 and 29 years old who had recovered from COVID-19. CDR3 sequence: CASSVAGGENSPLHF. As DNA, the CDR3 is TGTGCCAGCAGCGTTGCTGGGGGGGAGAATTCACCCCTCCACTTT.